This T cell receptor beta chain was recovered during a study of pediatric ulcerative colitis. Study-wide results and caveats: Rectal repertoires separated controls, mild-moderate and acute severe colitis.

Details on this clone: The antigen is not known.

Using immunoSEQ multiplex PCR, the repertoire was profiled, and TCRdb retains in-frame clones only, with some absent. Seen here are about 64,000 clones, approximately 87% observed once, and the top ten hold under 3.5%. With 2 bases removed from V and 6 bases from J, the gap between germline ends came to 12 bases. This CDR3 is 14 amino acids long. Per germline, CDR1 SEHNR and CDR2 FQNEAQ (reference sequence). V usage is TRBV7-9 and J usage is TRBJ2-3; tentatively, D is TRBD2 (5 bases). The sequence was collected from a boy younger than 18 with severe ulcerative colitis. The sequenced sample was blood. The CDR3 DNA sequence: TGTGCCAGCAGCTTATCGACTACAGCGGATACGCAGTATTTT. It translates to CASSLSTTADTQYF.